Following are 2 T cell receptor beta chains from one sample sequenced in a study of blood T cells in healthy people across ages. Next came a second PCR, run for about 7 to 11 cycles, which used a sample-barcoded 5' primer along with a J-beta primer mix. MiXCR, applied by TCRdb to the 5' RACE reads, yields one record per CDR3 protein. The data contain about 1.4 million distinct CDR3 sequences, 59% of them singletons. The sequencing sample was made of blood. These receptors were obtained from a man in his late teens or twenties in good health.

The CDR3 region is CASSDTDRVYEQYF. The CDR3 DNA reads TGTGCCAGCAGTGATACGGACAGGGTCTACGAGCAGTACTTC. The V gene is TRBV6-6, the J gene TRBJ2-7; the match to TRBD1 covers 8 bases. Trimming removed 5 bases from V and 3 bases from J; junction bases left unmatched: 6. The CDR3 totals 14 residues. CDR1 MNHNY and CDR2 SVGAGI come from the germline V gene (reference sequence).

The chain combines TRBV7-9 with TRBJ2-3, with D maybe TRBD2 (6 bases). The CDR3 spans 12 residues. Trimming pared 6 bases from V and 13 bases from J, leaving 17 bases between. In germline, CDR1 is SEHNR, CDR2 FQNEAQ (reference sequence). The CDR3 here is CASRPVGTGEYF. In DNA, the CDR3 is TGTGCCAGCAGGCCGGTAGGGACTGGGGAGTATTTT.